This is a list of T cell receptor beta chains from one sample in a study of blood T cells in healthy people across ages. From the 5' RACE reads, TCRdb called clonotypes with MiXCR, one entry per CDR3 protein. The profile shows hundreds of thousands of distinct CDR3 sequences, 35% to 40% of them singletons. The sequenced sample was blood. The source is a man aged 18-30 years in good health. CDR3s include the opening cysteine and the closing phenylalanine or tryptophan. Each record gives: D gene, J gene, CDR3 length, clone size, V gene, CDR3 DNA, CDR3 protein. A D gene is named only where the DNA matches it firmly. Not all rows give a size; the values are once, few, many and, for expanded clones, a class.

D: TRBD1
J: TRBJ2-2
length: 15
size: few
V: TRBV10-3
DNA: TGTGCCATCAGTGAGCAACAGGGGACCACCGGGGAGCTGTTTTTT
CDR3: CAISEQQGTTGELFF

D: .
J: TRBJ2-5
length: 16
size: few
V: TRBV6-2/TRBV6-3
DNA: TGTGCCAGCACCTACCCCAACAGGGGACTTCAAGAGACCCAGTACTTC
CDR3: CASTYPNRGLQETQYF

D: TRBD2
J: TRBJ2-1
length: 15
size: once
V: TRBV7-9
DNA: TGTGCCAGCAGCCCTATAGCGGGGGGGCCGAATGAGCAGTTCTTC
CDR3: CASSPIAGGPNEQFF

D: .
J: TRBJ2-4
length: 16
size: .
V: TRBV11-2
DNA: TGTGCCAGCAGCTTAGGGTCTCGGCTAGCGACGGACATTCAGTACTTC
CDR3: CASSLGSRLATDIQYF

D: .
J: TRBJ2-2
length: 16
size: .
V: TRBV3-1
DNA: TGTGCCAGCAGCCAAGTGCCGGGCTGGGGCTCCGGGGAGCTGTTTTTT
CDR3: CASSQVPGWGSGELFF

D: .
J: TRBJ2-1
length: 16
size: few
V: TRBV7-2
DNA: TGTGCCAGCAGCTCCGACAGACCCCGAGGGAACAATGAGCAGTTCTTC
CDR3: CASSSDRPRGNNEQFF

D: .
J: TRBJ1-2
length: 14
size: .
V: TRBV18
DNA: TGTGCCAGCTCACTCCAGGACCCTAATGACGGCTACACCTTC
CDR3: CASSLQDPNDGYTF

D: .
J: TRBJ2-7
length: 13
size: .
V: TRBV28
DNA: TGTGCCAGCAGTGTGGGGGTGGGCTACGAGCAGTACTTC
CDR3: CASSVGVGYEQYF

D: .
J: TRBJ2-3
length: 13
size: many
V: TRBV7-9
DNA: TGTGCCAGCAGCTTACTCCAAGCAGATACGCAGTATTTT
CDR3: CASSLLQADTQYF

D: .
J: TRBJ2-6
length: 13
size: .
V: TRBV19
DNA: TGTGCCAGTATGGCGTCTGGGGCCAACGTCCTGACTTTC
CDR3: CASMASGANVLTF

D: TRBD2
J: TRBJ2-1
length: 14
size: few
V: TRBV5-6
DNA: TGTGCCAGCAGCCCCCCCCTAGCGGGGAGTGAGCAGTTCTTC
CDR3: CASSPPLAGSEQFF

D: TRBD2
J: TRBJ2-5
length: 15
size: many
V: TRBV6-6
DNA: TGTGCCAGCAGTTCCCTAGCGGGGCCCCAAGAGACCCAGTACTTC
CDR3: CASSSLAGPQETQYF

D: TRBD1
J: TRBJ2-7
length: 14
size: .
V: TRBV5-6
DNA: TGTGCCAGCAGCGGGACCGGGACAGAAGACGAGCAGTACTTC
CDR3: CASSGTGTEDEQYF

D: .
J: TRBJ1-2
length: 13
size: many
V: TRBV20-1
DNA: TGCAGTGAAAGCAGGTTGGGAAGCTATGGCTACACCTTC
CDR3: CSESRLGSYGYTF

D: TRBD1
J: TRBJ1-1
length: 15
size: .
V: TRBV5-1
DNA: TGCGCCAGCAGCTTAACCGGGACAGGGGGCACTGAAGCTTTCTTT
CDR3: CASSLTGTGGTEAFF

D: TRBD2
J: TRBJ2-5
length: 13
size: many
V: TRBV12-3/TRBV12-4
DNA: TGTGCCAGCAGAACTAGCGGTCAAGAGACCCAGTACTTC
CDR3: CASRTSGQETQYF

D: TRBD2
J: TRBJ2-1
length: 16
size: many
V: TRBV10-3
DNA: TGTGCCATCAGTGCTAAAGGACTAGACGTATTCTATGAGCAGTTCTTC
CDR3: CAISAKGLDVFYEQFF

D: TRBD2
J: TRBJ2-2
length: 18
size: .
V: TRBV5-1
DNA: TGCGCCAGCAGCCCGAGTTATAGCGGGGGGCATAGCACCGGGGAGCTGTTTTTT
CDR3: CASSPSYSGGHSTGELFF

D: TRBD2
J: TRBJ2-3
length: 17
size: .
V: TRBV7-2
DNA: TGTGCCAGCAGCTTAGCGCTTAGCGGGGGGGCAGAAGATACGCACTATTTT
CDR3: CASSLALSGGAEDTHYF

D: .
J: TRBJ2-1
length: 13
size: .
V: TRBV7-9
DNA: TGTGCCAGCAGCTTCCAGAATGCTGAGACCCAGTTCTTC
CDR3: CASSFQNAETQFF

D: .
J: TRBJ2-5
length: 12
size: few
V: TRBV20-1
DNA: TGCAGTGCTAGAGTACTAGTGGAGACCCAGTACTTC
CDR3: CSARVLVETQYF

D: .
J: TRBJ1-5
length: 15
size: .
V: TRBV20-1
DNA: TGCAGTGCTAGAGAGGGGGGCGCCTACAATCAGCCCCAGCATTTT
CDR3: CSAREGGAYNQPQHF

D: TRBD1
J: TRBJ2-3
length: 18
size: few
V: TRBV5-1
DNA: TGCGCCAGCAGCTGGGAACCGGGACAGATTACCAGCACAGATACGCAGTATTTT
CDR3: CASSWEPGQITSTDTQYF

D: TRBD1
J: TRBJ2-2
length: 16
size: few
V: TRBV5-1
DNA: TGCGCCAGCAGCTTGTTGACAGGGGGGAACACCGGGGAGCTGTTTTTT
CDR3: CASSLLTGGNTGELFF

D: .
J: TRBJ2-1
length: 13
size: .
V: TRBV4-3
DNA: TGCGCCAGCAGCCAAGATCGGGCAGGGGACCTGTTCTTC
CDR3: CASSQDRAGDLFF

D: .
J: TRBJ2-3
length: 15
size: many
V: TRBV6-4
DNA: TGTGCCAGCAGTGTAGATGGGGGCGGCACAGATACGCAGTATTTT
CDR3: CASSVDGGGTDTQYF

D: TRBD1
J: TRBJ2-3
length: 16
size: few
V: TRBV20-1
DNA: TGCAGTGCTAGAGAAATCGGACAGGGGAGCACAGATACGCAGTATTTT
CDR3: CSAREIGQGSTDTQYF

D: .
J: TRBJ1-1
length: 13
size: many
V: TRBV20-1
DNA: TGCAGTGCCGCGATCGGGGAGAACACTGAAGCTTTCTTT
CDR3: CSAAIGENTEAFF

D: .
J: TRBJ2-7
length: 13
size: many
V: TRBV5-1
DNA: TGCGCCTGCCAGACCGGGTCCTCCTACGAGCAGTACTTC
CDR3: CACQTGSSYEQYF

D: .
J: TRBJ2-7
length: 13
size: many
V: TRBV10-3
DNA: TGTGCCATCACTTTGACCCGGGATACCGAGCAGTACTTC
CDR3: CAITLTRDTEQYF

D: .
J: TRBJ2-5
length: 13
size: .
V: TRBV27
DNA: TGTGCCAGCAGCCCGGACGCAAAATTTTCGCAGTACTTC
CDR3: CASSPDAKFSQYF

D: TRBD1
J: TRBJ2-2
length: 13
size: .
V: TRBV2
DNA: TGTGCCAGCCGCGGACAGGGGCTTGGGGAGCTGTTTTTT
CDR3: CASRGQGLGELFF

D: TRBD1
J: TRBJ2-5
length: 15
size: .
V: TRBV11-2
DNA: TGTGCCAGCAGCCAAGACAGGGGGGTGGTAGAGACCCAGTACTTC
CDR3: CASSQDRGVVETQYF

D: TRBD2
J: TRBJ2-3
length: 16
size: .
V: TRBV15
DNA: TGTGCCACCAGCAGAGTTAGCGGGACCGGCACAGATACGCAGAATTTT
CDR3: CATSRVSGTGTDTQNF

D: .
J: TRBJ1-2
length: 17
size: once
V: TRBV9
DNA: TGTGCCAGCAGCGAGGGGCACAGGGAAACCGCCTCCTATGGCTACACCTTC
CDR3: CASSEGHRETASYGYTF

D: .
J: TRBJ2-3
length: 14
size: many
V: TRBV10-2
DNA: TGCGCCATTTCCTTATCTCCCGGCACAGATACGCAGTATTTT
CDR3: CAISLSPGTDTQYF

D: .
J: TRBJ2-7
length: 14
size: .
V: TRBV20-1
DNA: TGCAGTGCCTGGGGCAGGGATTCCTACAATGAGCAGTACTTC
CDR3: CSAWGRDSYNEQYF

D: TRBD1
J: TRBJ1-1
length: 14
size: few
V: TRBV12-3/TRBV12-4
DNA: TGTGCCAGCAGACAATTCGCAGGGGGAGGTGAAGCTTTCTTT
CDR3: CASRQFAGGGEAFF

D: .
J: TRBJ1-1
length: 14
size: .
V: TRBV2
DNA: TGTGCCAGCAGGGTCCAGGTGGTTGACACTGAAGCTTTCTTT
CDR3: CASRVQVVDTEAFF

D: TRBD1
J: TRBJ1-6
length: 15
size: few
V: TRBV9
DNA: TGTGCCAGCAGCGGACCCGGGACAGGGATTAAGCCCCTCCACTTT
CDR3: CASSGPGTGIKPLHF

D: .
J: TRBJ1-4
length: 16
size: many
V: TRBV4-1
DNA: TGCGCCAGCAGCCAATCGGCAGACCCAACTAATGAAAAACTGTTTTTT
CDR3: CASSQSADPTNEKLFF

D: TRBD1
J: TRBJ1-1
length: 13
size: .
V: TRBV12-3/TRBV12-4
DNA: TGTGCCAGCAGCCGACAGGGGCTCACTGAAGCTTTCTTT
CDR3: CASSRQGLTEAFF

D: .
J: TRBJ1-2
length: 14
size: .
V: TRBV20-1
DNA: TGCAGTGCCCCATCGGGGACGGGACACTATGGCTACACCTTC
CDR3: CSAPSGTGHYGYTF

D: TRBD2
J: TRBJ2-5
length: 16
size: few
V: TRBV5-1
DNA: TGCGCCAGCAGCTCGCGCGCTAGCGGGGGGCAAGAGACCCAGTACTTC
CDR3: CASSSRASGGQETQYF

D: .
J: TRBJ1-5
length: 16
size: .
V: TRBV6-2/TRBV6-3
DNA: TGTGCCAGCAGTCGCCCTCCGGGGGGAGTCAATCAGCCCCAGCATTTT
CDR3: CASSRPPGGVNQPQHF

D: .
J: TRBJ1-1
length: 14
size: few
V: TRBV20-1
DNA: TGCAGTGCTACCCGAGGGTCCCTGAACACTGAAGCTTTCTTT
CDR3: CSATRGSLNTEAFF

D: .
J: TRBJ1-2
length: 12
size: many
V: TRBV29-1
DNA: TGCAGCGTCCCCTGGCTAGGGTATGGCTACACCTTC
CDR3: CSVPWLGYGYTF

D: TRBD2
J: TRBJ2-3
length: 16
size: .
V: TRBV7-2
DNA: TGTGCCAGCAGCTTAGGGACTAGCGGGTGGGCAGATACGCAGTATTTT
CDR3: CASSLGTSGWADTQYF

D: .
J: TRBJ1-6
length: 15
size: few
V: TRBV7-8
DNA: TGTGCCAGCAGCCCGAGAGCAGGGGAATATTCACCCCTCCACTTT
CDR3: CASSPRAGEYSPLHF

D: .
J: TRBJ2-7
length: 13
size: .
V: TRBV6-2/TRBV6-3
DNA: TGTGCCAACAGTGTGGGACCAGTACGCGAGCAGTACTTC
CDR3: CANSVGPVREQYF

D: .
J: TRBJ2-1
length: 15
size: few
V: TRBV12-3/TRBV12-4
DNA: TGTGCCAGCAGTGTCTTTCCGGGGCCGAGCAATGAGCAGTTCTTC
CDR3: CASSVFPGPSNEQFF

D: TRBD1
J: TRBJ1-4
length: 15
size: few
V: TRBV4-2
DNA: TGTGCCAGCCGCCAGGGGGGAGCCGATAATGAAAAACTGTTTTTT
CDR3: CASRQGGADNEKLFF

D: .
J: TRBJ1-1
length: 14
size: few
V: TRBV5-5
DNA: TGTGCCAGCAGCTGGGGGGGGGCCGGCACTGAAGCTTTCTTT
CDR3: CASSWGGAGTEAFF

D: .
J: TRBJ2-3
length: 14
size: .
V: TRBV5-1
DNA: TGCGCCAGCAGCCCGGGGCAGGGTGGATATACGCAGTATTTT
CDR3: CASSPGQGGYTQYF

D: .
J: TRBJ1-1
length: 16
size: .
V: TRBV5-1
DNA: TGCGCCAGCAGCTATAAGACAGATACCACGGGGGCTGAAGCTTTCTTT
CDR3: CASSYKTDTTGAEAFF

D: .
J: TRBJ2-4
length: 14
size: many
V: TRBV12-3/TRBV12-4
DNA: TGTGCCAGCAGTTTAAGAATTGCCAAAAACATTCAGTACTTC
CDR3: CASSLRIAKNIQYF

D: .
J: TRBJ1-4
length: 14
size: .
V: TRBV21-1
DNA: TGTGCCAGCAGCAGGGACAACCGGGGAGAAAAACTGTTTTTT
CDR3: CASSRDNRGEKLFF